Listed below are T cell receptor beta chains from one sample, sequenced in a study of Ad26.COV2.S vaccination and SARS-CoV-2 variants. The protocol was immunoSEQ multiplex PCR, while the TCRdb copy is restricted to in-frame clones and leaves out a portion. The sample carries around 450,000 clones, approximately 90% recorded once. The specimen comprised peripheral blood, sampled in a trial of Ad26.COV2.S vaccine versus placebo. The receptor set was obtained from a person aged 18 to 59 who received the Ad26.COV2.S COVID-19 vaccine or a placebo. CDR3s include the opening cysteine and the closing phenylalanine or tryptophan. Each record gives: J gene, V gene, CDR3 protein.

J: TRBJ2-2
V: TRBV6-6
CDR3: CASGYRSLRRTGELFF

J: TRBJ1-6
V: TRBV25-1
CDR3: CASSDPPGGNSPLHF

J: TRBJ2-7
V: TRBV6-1
CDR3: CASSERDILYEQYF

J: TRBJ2-5
V: TRBV4-2
CDR3: CASSSLTSGRPETQYF

J: TRBJ2-1
V: TRBV18
CDR3: CASSPVGLAGNEQFF

J: TRBJ2-7
V: TRBV5-5
CDR3: CASSLAGALDEQYF

J: TRBJ1-5
V: TRBV7-9
CDR3: CASASEAQPQHF

J: TRBJ1-6
V: TRBV27
CDR3: CASSFRRGASALHF

J: TRBJ2-5
V: TRBV20-1
CDR3: CSGTGEETQYF

J: TRBJ2-5
V: TRBV5-5
CDR3: CASSLPGGAETQYF

J: TRBJ1-1
V: TRBV24-1
CDR3: CATSDFVNTEAFF

J: TRBJ1-4
V: TRBV2
CDR3: CASSGEYIKKLFF

J: TRBJ2-1
V: TRBV6-5
CDR3: CASTNGGSLGNEQFF

J: TRBJ2-7
V: TRBV19
CDR3: CATGDRGTYEQYF

J: TRBJ1-2
V: TRBV5-1
CDR3: CASRGTTGGGYTF

J: TRBJ2-3
V: TRBV2
CDR3: CASSERSSGGRTQYF

J: TRBJ2-1
V: TRBV7-2
CDR3: CASSSDRAGYNEQFF

J: TRBJ2-1
V: TRBV6-5
CDR3: CASSYQAGLYNEQFF

J: TRBJ1-4
V: TRBV25-1
CDR3: CASSDLGNEKLFF

J: TRBJ1-2
V: TRBV4-1
CDR3: CASSQPALWTSRVNYGYTF

J: TRBJ1-2
V: TRBV4-1
CDR3: CASSQDRAHYGYTF

J: TRBJ2-3
V: TRBV7-3
CDR3: CASSLIVADTQYF

J: TRBJ1-2
V: TRBV5-6
CDR3: CASSRRGQGTYGYTF

J: TRBJ1-5
V: TRBV30
CDR3: CAWSVTSNQPQHF

J: TRBJ1-4
V: TRBV4-2
CDR3: CASSQELDRGNEKLFF

J: TRBJ1-6
V: TRBV4-2
CDR3: CASSQGQNNSPLHF

J: TRBJ2-1
V: TRBV28
CDR3: CASSFTGDPNNEQFF

J: TRBJ2-7
V: TRBV19
CDR3: CASSIFPGVGRYHEQYF

J: TRBJ1-2
V: TRBV3-1/TRBV3-2
CDR3: CASSQPTDRGGYTF

J: TRBJ2-7
V: TRBV10-3
CDR3: CAISEPNQGETYEQYF

J: TRBJ1-2
V: TRBV27
CDR3: CASSLNVPSNYGYTF

J: TRBJ1-2
V: TRBV6-5
CDR3: CASSRGQGNYGYTF

J: TRBJ1-5
V: TRBV2
CDR3: CASSEGPIGNQPQHF

J: TRBJ2-2
V: TRBV27
CDR3: CASRETGRYPTGELFF

J: TRBJ2-2
V: TRBV28
CDR3: CASSLTGMGGELFF

J: TRBJ1-2
V: TRBV10-2
CDR3: CASGRQGNYGYTF

J: TRBJ1-1
V: TRBV18
CDR3: CASARANTEAFF

J: TRBJ1-5
V: TRBV19
CDR3: CASRGNGHQPQHF

J: TRBJ2-1
V: TRBV5-4
CDR3: CASSPTPVNEQFF

J: TRBJ2-1
V: TRBV7-2
CDR3: CASSFSSGSYNEQFF

J: TRBJ2-1
V: TRBV2
CDR3: CATSLLASSYNEQFF

J: TRBJ1-1
V: TRBV7-8
CDR3: CASSTSILGQGDTEAFF

J: TRBJ1-1
V: TRBV7-8
CDR3: CASSLNPTPATEAFF

J: TRBJ1-1
V: TRBV13
CDR3: CASSLRERTGRVRNTEAFF

J: TRBJ2-2
V: TRBV19
CDR3: CARDRGIGGELFF

J: TRBJ1-5
V: TRBV6-2/TRBV6-3
CDR3: CASSRDRVNQPQHF

J: TRBJ2-1
V: TRBV7-8
CDR3: CASSMLSSGGVLHEQFF

J: TRBJ2-7
V: TRBV19
CDR3: CASSIEGTSYEQYF

J: TRBJ1-2
V: TRBV20-1
CDR3: CSVRYGYTF

J: TRBJ2-5
V: TRBV4-2
CDR3: CASSQEKFGTKKEETQYF

J: TRBJ1-2
V: TRBV28
CDR3: CAAQGNYGYTF

J: TRBJ1-2
V: TRBV18
CDR3: CASSPDSGYGYTF

J: TRBJ1-3
V: TRBV19
CDR3: CASKDGLIDGNTIYF

J: TRBJ1-2
V: TRBV6-2/TRBV6-3
CDR3: CASSYYKDSAGYTF

J: TRBJ2-1
V: TRBV4-3
CDR3: CASSQDLWQQNYNEQFF

J: TRBJ2-7
V: TRBV7-2
CDR3: CASSPLAASYEQYF

J: TRBJ1-3
V: TRBV3-1/TRBV3-2
CDR3: CASSHGQGGIYF

J: TRBJ1-1
V: TRBV7-2
CDR3: CASSLIRTGNTEAFF

J: TRBJ2-1
V: TRBV3-1/TRBV3-2
CDR3: CASSQTKDNEQFF

J: TRBJ2-1
V: TRBV11-1
CDR3: CASSFMGSSYNEQFF